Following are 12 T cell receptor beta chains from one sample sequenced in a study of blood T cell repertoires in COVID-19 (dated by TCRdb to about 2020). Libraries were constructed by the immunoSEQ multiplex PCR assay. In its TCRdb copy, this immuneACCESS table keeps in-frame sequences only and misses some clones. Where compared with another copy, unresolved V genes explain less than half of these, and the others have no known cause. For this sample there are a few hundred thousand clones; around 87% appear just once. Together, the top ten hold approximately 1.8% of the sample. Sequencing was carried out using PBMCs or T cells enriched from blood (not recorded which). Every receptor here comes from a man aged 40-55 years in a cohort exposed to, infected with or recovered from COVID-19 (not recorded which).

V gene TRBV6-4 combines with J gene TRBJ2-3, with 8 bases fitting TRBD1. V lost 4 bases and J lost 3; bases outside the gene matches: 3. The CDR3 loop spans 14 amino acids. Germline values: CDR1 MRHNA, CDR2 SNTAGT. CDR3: CASSATGGTDTQYF. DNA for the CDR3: TGTGCCAGCAGTGCAACAGGGGGGACAGATACGCAGTATTTT.

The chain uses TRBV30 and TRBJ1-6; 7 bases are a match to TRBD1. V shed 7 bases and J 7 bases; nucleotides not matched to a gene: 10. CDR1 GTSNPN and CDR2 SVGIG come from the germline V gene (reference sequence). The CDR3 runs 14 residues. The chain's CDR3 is CAYYTTGKNSPLHF. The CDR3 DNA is TGTGCCTACTACACGACAGGGAAGAATTCACCCCTCCACTTT.

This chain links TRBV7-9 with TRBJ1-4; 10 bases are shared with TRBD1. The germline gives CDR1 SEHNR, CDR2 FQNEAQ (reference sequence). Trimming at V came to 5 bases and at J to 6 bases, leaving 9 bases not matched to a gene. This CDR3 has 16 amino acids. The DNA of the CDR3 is TGTGCCAGCAGCCACAGCCGAGGACAGGGGGATGAAAAACTGTTTTTT. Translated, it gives CASSHSRGQGDEKLFF.

The CDR3 protein is CASSILGRTLNYGYTF. The CDR3 DNA reads TGTGCCAGTAGTATCCTCGGGAGGACCCTGAACTATGGCTACACCTTC. The V and J genes are TRBV19 and TRBJ1-2; no firm D call. The V end was cut by 3 bases, the J end by 2 bases, with 16 bases between. Germline V CDR1 and CDR2: LNHDA, SQIVND (reference sequence). The CDR3 is 16 residues long.

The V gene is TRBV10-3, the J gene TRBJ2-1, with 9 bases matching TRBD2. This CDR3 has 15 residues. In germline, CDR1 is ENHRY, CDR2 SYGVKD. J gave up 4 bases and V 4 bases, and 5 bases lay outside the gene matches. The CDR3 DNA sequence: TGTGCCATCAGTGGGACTAGCGCCTTATACAATGAGCAGTTCTTC. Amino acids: CAISGTSALYNEQFF.

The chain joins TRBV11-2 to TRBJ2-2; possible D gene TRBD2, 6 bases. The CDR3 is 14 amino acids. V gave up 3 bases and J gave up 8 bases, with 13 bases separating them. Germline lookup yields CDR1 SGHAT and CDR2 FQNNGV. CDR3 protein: CASSFGHREGELFF. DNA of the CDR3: TGTGCCAGCAGCTTTGGTCATCGGGAGGGGGAGCTGTTTTTT.

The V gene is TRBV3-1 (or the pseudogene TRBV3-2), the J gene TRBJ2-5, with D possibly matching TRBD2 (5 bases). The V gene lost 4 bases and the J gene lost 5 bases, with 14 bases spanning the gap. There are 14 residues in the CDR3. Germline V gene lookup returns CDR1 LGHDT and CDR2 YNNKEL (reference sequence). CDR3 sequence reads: CASSPPGKEETQYF. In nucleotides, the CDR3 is TGTGCCAGCAGCCCTCCGGGAAAAGAGGAGACCCAGTACTTC.

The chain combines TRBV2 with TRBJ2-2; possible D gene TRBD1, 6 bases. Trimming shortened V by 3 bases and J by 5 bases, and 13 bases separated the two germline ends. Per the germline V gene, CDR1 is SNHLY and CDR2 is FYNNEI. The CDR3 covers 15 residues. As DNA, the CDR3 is TGTGCCAGCAGTGATGGGACACACGATACCGGGGAGCTGTTTTTT. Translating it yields CASSDGTHDTGELFF.

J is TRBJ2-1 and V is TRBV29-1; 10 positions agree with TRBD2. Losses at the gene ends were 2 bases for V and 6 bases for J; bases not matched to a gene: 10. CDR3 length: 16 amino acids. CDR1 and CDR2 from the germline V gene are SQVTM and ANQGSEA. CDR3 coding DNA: TGCAGCGTTGAACTAGCGGGAGACCTTCGTGCCAATGAGCAGTTCTTC. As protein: CSVELAGDLRANEQFF.

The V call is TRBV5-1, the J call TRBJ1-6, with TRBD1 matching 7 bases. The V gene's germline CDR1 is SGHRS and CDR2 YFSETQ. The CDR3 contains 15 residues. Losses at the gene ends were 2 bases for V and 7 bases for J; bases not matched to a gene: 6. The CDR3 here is CASSFEGGRNSPLHF. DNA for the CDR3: TGCGCCAGCAGCTTTGAAGGGGGCAGAAATTCACCCCTCCACTTT.

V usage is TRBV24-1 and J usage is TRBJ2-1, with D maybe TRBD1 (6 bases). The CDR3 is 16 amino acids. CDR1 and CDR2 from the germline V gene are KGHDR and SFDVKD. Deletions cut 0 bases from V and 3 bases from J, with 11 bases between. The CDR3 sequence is CATSDLRQGNYNEQFF. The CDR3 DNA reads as TGTGCCACCAGTGATTTGCGGCAGGGGAACTACAATGAGCAGTTCTTC.

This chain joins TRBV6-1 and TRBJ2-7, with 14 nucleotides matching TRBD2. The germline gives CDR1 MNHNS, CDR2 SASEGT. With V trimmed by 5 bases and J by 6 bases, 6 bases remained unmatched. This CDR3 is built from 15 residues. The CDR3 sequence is CASSNPGLAGAEQYF. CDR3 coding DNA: TGTGCCAGCAGTAACCCGGGACTAGCGGGAGCCGAGCAGTACTTC.